The clone carrying this TCR beta chain has a count of ten or more. Its antigen is not identified. The data are from a study of early T cells in non-severe SARS-CoV-2 infection. As part of library construction, unique molecular identifiers were attached to individual cDNA molecules. In TCRdb, the 5' RACE reads were re-called with MiXCR into one record per CDR3 protein. The sample carries tens of thousands of distinct CDR3 sequences, 5.5% to 7.5% recorded once. The study, taken as a whole, reports: Private and CD4 specificities were missed by VDJdb matching, which favored anti-spike CD8 responses.

In germline, CDR1 is MDHEN, CDR2 SYDVKM. Trimming removed 5 bases at V and 2 bases at J, with 14 bases between. The CDR3 has 15 amino acids. The chain has TRBV28 and TRBJ2-3, with D possibly TRBD1 on 5 matching bases. The sequencing input was whole blood. The TCR was taken from an adult who was a healthcare worker with PCR-confirmed SARS-CoV-2 infection or an uninfected control (not recorded which). CDR3 coding DNA: TGTGCCAGCAGTCACGGACACCTTAACACAGATACGCAGTATTTT. Amino acids: CASSHGHLNTDTQYF.